This entry describes one T cell receptor beta chain. This entry belongs to a study of blood T cell repertoires in COVID-19. Study as a whole: Sources were T cells, B-cell-depleted T cells, or PBMCs; the material itself was cDNA or gDNA.

Generated by immunoSEQ multiplex PCR, the TCRdb table keeps only in-frame clones and is missing some. This repertoire shows 250,000 or so clones, 80% to 90% found once; its top ten account for about 4.5%. What was sequenced was peripheral blood. The TCR was taken from a woman aged 40 to 50 who had recovered from COVID-19.

The CDR3: CASSLSRAGTGELFF. The CDR3 DNA reads as TGCGCCAGCAGCTTGTCCAGGGCGGGGACCGGGGAGCTGTTTTTT. The rearrangement joins TRBV5-1 to TRBJ2-2, with D perhaps TRBD2 (6 bases). V shed 1 base and J shed 5 bases, with 12 bases lying between them. The length of the CDR3 is 15 residues. Looked up from germline, CDR1 is SGHRS and CDR2 is YFSETQ.